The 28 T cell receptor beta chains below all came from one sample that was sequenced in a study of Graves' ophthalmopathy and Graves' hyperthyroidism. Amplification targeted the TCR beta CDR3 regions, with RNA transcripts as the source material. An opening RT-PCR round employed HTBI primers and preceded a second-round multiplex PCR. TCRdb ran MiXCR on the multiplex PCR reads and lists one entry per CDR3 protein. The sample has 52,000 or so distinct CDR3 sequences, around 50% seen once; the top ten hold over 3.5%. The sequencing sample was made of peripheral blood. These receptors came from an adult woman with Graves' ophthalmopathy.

The CDR3 here is CAISESGGGYNEQFF. The CDR3 region has the DNA TGTGCCATCAGTGAGTCAGGGGGAGGCTACAATGAGCAGTTCTTC. The chain carries TRBV10-3 and TRBJ2-1; D could derive from TRBD1 or TRBD2 (6 bases each). The CDR3 covers 15 residues. Germline CDR1 ENHRY, CDR2 SYGVKD. V dropped 0 bases and J dropped 3 bases, with 9 bases sitting between them.

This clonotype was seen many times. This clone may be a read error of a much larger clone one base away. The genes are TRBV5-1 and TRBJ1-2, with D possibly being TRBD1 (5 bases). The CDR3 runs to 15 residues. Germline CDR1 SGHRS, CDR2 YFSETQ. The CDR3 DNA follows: TGCGCCGGCAGCTTGTCGGCAGGGTCCAACTATGGCTACACCTTC. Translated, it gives CAGSLSAGSNYGYTF.

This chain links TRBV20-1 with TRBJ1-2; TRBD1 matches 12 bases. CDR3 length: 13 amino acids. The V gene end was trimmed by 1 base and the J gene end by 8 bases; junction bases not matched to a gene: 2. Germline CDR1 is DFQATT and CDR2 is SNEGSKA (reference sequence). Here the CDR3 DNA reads TGCAGTGCTAGAGTAGGGACAGGGGGCGGCTACACCTTC. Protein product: CSARVGTGGGYTF.

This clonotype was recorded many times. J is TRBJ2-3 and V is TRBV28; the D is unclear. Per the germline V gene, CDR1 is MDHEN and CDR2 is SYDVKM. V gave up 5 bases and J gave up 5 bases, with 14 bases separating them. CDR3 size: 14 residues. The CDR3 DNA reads TGTGCCAGCAGTCGGAGACCCACAGAAGATACGCAGTATTTT. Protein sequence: CASSRRPTEDTQYF.

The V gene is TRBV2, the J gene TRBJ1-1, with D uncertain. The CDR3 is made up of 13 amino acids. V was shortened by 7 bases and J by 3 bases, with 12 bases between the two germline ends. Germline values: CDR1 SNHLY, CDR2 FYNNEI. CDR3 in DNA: TGTGCCAGCACACGGTTGGAGGACACTGAAGCTTTCTTT. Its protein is CASTRLEDTEAFF. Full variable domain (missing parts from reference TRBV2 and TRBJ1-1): EPEVTQTPSHQVTQMGQEVILRCVPISNHLYFYWYRQILGQKVEFLVSFYNNEISEKSEIFDDQFSVERPDGSNFTLKIRSTKLEDSAMYFCASTRLEDTEAFFGQGTRLTVV.

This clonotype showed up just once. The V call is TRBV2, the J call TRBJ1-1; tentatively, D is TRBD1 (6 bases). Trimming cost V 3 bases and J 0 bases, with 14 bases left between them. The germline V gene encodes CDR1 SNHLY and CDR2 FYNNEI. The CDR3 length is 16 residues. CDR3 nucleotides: TGTGCCAGCAGTGATCCCCACAGGGTAATGAACACTGAAGCTTTCTTT. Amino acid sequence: CASSDPHRVMNTEAFF.

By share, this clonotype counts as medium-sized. Written as DNA, the CDR3 is TGTGCCAGCAGCTCCCGGGACATCTCCTACGAGCAGTACTTC. It is translated as CASSSRDISYEQYF. This sequence joins TRBV7-6 and TRBJ2-7; a weak D match, TRBD1 (6 bases). This CDR3 is built from 14 residues. Per germline, CDR1 SGHVS and CDR2 FNYEAQ. V gave up 4 bases and J gave up 0 bases, with 10 bases separating them. Full variable domain (missing parts from reference TRBV7-6 and TRBJ2-7): GAGVSQSPRYKVTKRGQDVALRCDPISGHVSLYWYRQALGQGPEFLTYFNYEAQQDKSGLPNDRFSAERPEGSISTLTIQRTEQRDSAMYRCASSSRDISYEQYFGPGTRLTVT.

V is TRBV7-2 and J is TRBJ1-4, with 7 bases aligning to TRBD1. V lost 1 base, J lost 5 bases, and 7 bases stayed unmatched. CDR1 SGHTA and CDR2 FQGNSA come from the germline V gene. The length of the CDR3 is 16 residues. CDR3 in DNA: TGTGCCAGCAGCTTAGATCGGGGACAGCACAATGAAAAACTGTTTTTT. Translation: CASSLDRGQHNEKLFF.

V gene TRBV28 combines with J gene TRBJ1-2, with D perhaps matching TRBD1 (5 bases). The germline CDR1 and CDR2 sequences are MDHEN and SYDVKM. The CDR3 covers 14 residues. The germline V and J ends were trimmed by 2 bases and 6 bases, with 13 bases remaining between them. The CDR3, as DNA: TGTGCCAGCAGTTTAGTCAGGGTCAACGATGGCTACACCTTC. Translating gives CASSLVRVNDGYTF.

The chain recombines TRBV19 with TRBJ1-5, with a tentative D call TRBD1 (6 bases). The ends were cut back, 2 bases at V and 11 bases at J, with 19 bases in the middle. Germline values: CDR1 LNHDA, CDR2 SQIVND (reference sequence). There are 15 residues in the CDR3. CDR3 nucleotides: TGTGCCAGTAGTATATCAGGGGTGGGCCTTGAGACCCAGCATTTT. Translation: CASSISGVGLETQHF. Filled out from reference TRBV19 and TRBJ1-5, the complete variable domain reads DGGITQSPKYLFRKEGQNVTLSCEQNLNHDAMYWYRQDPGQGLRLIYYSQIVNDFQKGDIAEGYSVSREKKESFPLTVTSAQKNPTAFYLCASSISGVGLETQHFGDGTRLSIL.

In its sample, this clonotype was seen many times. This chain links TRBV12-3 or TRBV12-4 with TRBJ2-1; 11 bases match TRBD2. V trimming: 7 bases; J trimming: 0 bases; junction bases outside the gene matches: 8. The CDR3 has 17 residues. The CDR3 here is CASNRLAGPFSYNEQFF. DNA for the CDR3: TGTGCCAGCAATAGACTAGCGGGACCGTTCTCCTACAATGAGCAGTTCTTC.

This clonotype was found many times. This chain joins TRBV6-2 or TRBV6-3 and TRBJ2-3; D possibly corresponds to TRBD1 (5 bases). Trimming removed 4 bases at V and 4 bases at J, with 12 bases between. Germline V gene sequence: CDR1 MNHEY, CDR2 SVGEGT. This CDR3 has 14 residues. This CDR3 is CASSFREVADTQYF. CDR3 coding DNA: TGTGCCAGCAGTTTCAGGGAAGTCGCAGATACGCAGTATTTT.

As DNA, the CDR3 is TGTGCCAGCAGCCTGGGACTAGCGGGAATCCAAGAGACCCAGTACTTC. Translating gives CASSLGLAGIQETQYF. The genes are TRBV7-2 and TRBJ2-5, with 13 positions matching TRBD2. The length of the CDR3 is 16 residues. V lost 5 bases and J lost 1; bases outside the gene matches: 4. Germline values: CDR1 SGHTA, CDR2 FQGNSA.

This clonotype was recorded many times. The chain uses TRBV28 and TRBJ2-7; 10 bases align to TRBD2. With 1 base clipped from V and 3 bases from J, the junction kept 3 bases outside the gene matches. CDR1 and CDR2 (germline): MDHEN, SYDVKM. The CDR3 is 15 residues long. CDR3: CASSLSSGGNYEQYF. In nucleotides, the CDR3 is TGTGCCAGCAGTTTATCTAGCGGGGGAAACTACGAGCAGTACTTC.

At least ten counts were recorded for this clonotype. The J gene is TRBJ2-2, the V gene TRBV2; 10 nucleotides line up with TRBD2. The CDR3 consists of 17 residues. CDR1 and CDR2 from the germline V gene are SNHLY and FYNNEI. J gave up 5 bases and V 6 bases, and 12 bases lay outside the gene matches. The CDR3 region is CASRETGTSVWTGELFF. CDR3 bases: TGTGCCAGCAGGGAAACCGGGACTAGCGTGTGGACCGGGGAGCTGTTTTTT.

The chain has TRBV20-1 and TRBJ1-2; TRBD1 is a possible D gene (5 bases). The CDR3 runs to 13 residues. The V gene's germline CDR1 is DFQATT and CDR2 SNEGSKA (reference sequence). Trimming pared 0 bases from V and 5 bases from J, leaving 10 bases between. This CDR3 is CSAREADIYGYTF. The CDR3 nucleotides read TGCAGTGCTAGAGAGGCGGACATTTATGGCTACACCTTC.

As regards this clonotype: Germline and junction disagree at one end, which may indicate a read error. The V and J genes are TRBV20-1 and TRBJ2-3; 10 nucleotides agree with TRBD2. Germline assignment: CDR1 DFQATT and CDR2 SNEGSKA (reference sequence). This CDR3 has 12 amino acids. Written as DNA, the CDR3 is TGTAGCCTAGCGGGAGGCACAGATACGCAGTATTTT. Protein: CSLAGGTDTQYF.

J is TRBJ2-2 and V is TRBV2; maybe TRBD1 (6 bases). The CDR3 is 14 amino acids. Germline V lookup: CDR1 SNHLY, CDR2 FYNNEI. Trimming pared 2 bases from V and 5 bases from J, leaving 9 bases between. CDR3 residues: CASSETQGTGELFF. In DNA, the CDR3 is TGTGCCAGCAGTGAAACACAGGGAACCGGGGAGCTGTTTTTT. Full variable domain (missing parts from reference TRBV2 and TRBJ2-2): EPEVTQTPSHQVTQMGQEVILRCVPISNHLYFYWYRQILGQKVEFLVSFYNNEISEKSEIFDDQFSVERPDGSNFTLKIRSTKLEDSAMYFCASSETQGTGELFFGEGSRLTVL.

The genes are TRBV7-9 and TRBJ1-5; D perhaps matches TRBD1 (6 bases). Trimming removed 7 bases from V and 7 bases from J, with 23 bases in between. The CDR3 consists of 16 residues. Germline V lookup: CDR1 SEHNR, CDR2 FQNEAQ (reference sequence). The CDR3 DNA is TGTGCCAGCAAGAGGGGGGTTGTAGGGAATGAGCAGCCCCAGCATTTT. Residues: CASKRGVVGNEQPQHF.

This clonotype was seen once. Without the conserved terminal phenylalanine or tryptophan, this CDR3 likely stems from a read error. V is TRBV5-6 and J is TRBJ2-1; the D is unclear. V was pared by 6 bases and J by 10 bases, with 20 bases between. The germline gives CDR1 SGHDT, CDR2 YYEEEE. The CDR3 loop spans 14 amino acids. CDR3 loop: CASTPEEQSKEQFC. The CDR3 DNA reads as TGTGCCAGCACCCCCGAGGAACAGTCCAAGGAGCAGTTCTGC.

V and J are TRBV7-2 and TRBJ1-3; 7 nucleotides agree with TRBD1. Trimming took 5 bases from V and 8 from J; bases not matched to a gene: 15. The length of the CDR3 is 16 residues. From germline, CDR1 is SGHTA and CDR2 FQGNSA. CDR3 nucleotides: TGTGCCAGCAGCCCAGGGGGGGAGGGGGCCGGCTACACCATATATTTT. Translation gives CASSPGGEGAGYTIYF.

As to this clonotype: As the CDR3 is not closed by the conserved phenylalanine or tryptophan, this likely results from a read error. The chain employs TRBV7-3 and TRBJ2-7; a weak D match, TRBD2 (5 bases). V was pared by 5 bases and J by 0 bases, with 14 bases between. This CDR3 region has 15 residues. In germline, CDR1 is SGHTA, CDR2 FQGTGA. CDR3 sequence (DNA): TGTGCCAGCAGCCCTAGCCGAGGCAACTCCTACGAGCAGTACCTC. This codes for CASSPSRGNSYEQYL.

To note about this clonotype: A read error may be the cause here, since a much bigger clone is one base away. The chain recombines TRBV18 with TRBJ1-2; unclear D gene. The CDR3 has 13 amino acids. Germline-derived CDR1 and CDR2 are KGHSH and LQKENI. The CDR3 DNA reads TGTGCCAGCTCACCAAAGAATAACCATGGCTACACCTTC. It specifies CASSPKNNHGYTF.

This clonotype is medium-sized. CDR3 amino acids: CSAGTGKGPQHF. CDR3 bases: TGCAGCGCCGGGACAGGGAAGGGACCCCAGCATTTT. The chain is built from TRBV29-1 and TRBJ1-5; 9 bases map to TRBD1. There are 12 residues in the CDR3. Germline V lookup: CDR1 SQVTM, CDR2 ANQGSEA. With 7 bases clipped from V and 10 bases from J, the junction kept 8 bases outside the gene matches.

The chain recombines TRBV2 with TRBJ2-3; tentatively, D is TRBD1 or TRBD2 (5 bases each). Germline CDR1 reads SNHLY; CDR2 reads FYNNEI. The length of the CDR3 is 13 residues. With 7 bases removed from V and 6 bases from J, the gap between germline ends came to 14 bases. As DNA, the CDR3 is TGTGCCAGCAAACTAGGCCAGGGTGATACGCAGTATTTT. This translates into CASKLGQGDTQYF.

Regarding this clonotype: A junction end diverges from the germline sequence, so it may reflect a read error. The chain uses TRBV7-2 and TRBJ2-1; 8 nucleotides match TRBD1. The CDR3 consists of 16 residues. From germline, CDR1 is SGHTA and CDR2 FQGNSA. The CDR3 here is CASSPTRDRSYNEQFF. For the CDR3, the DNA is TGCGCCAGCAGCCCTACCCGGGACAGGTCCTACAATGAGCAGTTCTTC.

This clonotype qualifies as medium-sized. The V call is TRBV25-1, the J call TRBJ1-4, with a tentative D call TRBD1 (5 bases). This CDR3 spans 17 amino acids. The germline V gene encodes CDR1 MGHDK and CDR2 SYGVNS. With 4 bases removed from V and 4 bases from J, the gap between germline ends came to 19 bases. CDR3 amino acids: CASSGGEAGKFNEKLFF. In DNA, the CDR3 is TGTGCCAGCAGTGGAGGGGAGGCAGGCAAATTTAATGAAAAACTGTTTTTT.

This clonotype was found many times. CDR3 in DNA: TGTGCCAGCACCCTTTTATGGACAGGGGCTAACTATGGCTACACCTTC. Protein product: CASTLLWTGANYGYTF. The chain couples TRBV6-6 to TRBJ1-2, with 9 positions matching TRBD1. There are 16 residues in the CDR3. Losses at the gene ends were 7 bases for V and 0 bases for J; bases not matched to a gene: 9. Germline lookup yields CDR1 MNHNY and CDR2 SVGAGI (reference sequence).